Listed here are 32 T cell receptor beta chains from one sample, sequenced in a study of blood T cell repertoires in COVID-19. Sequencing was performed with immunoSEQ multiplex PCR; in TCRdb, only in-frame clones are kept and a portion is missing. The sample carries some 100,000 clones, about 88% recorded once. The sample was peripheral blood. The receptors originated from a woman older than 75 with active COVID-19.

This chain connects TRBV6-2 or TRBV6-3 to TRBJ1-1; unclear D gene. Trimming took 5 bases from V and 0 from J, leaving 7 bases between them. The germline V gene has CDR1 MNHEY and CDR2 SVGEGT. The CDR3 has 13 amino acids. The DNA for the CDR3 is TGTGCCAGCAGTCGCGGAATGAACACTGAAGCTTTCTTT. Protein product: CASSRGMNTEAFF.

This clone has more than one count but fewer than ten. The chain recombines TRBV7-6 with TRBJ2-2; tentative D call: TRBD2 (5 bases). Deletions cut 5 bases from V and 5 bases from J, with 12 bases between. CDR3 length: 14 amino acids. Germline loops: CDR1 SGHVS, CDR2 FNYEAQ. CDR3 DNA: TGTGCCAGCAGCCCACCCAGAGGGACCGGGGAGCTGTTTTTT. This codes for CASSPPRGTGELFF. The whole variable domain, remainder taken from reference TRBV7-6 and TRBJ2-2, is GAGVSQSPRYKVTKRGQDVALRCDPISGHVSLYWYRQALGQGPEFLTYFNYEAQQDKSGLPNDRFSAERPEGSISTLTIQRTEQRDSAMYRCASSPPRGTGELFFGEGSRLTVL.

The J gene is TRBJ2-1, the V gene TRBV10-3, with 14 bases matching TRBD2. Trimming took 5 bases from V and 7 from J; bases not matched to a gene: 4. The V gene's germline CDR1 is ENHRY and CDR2 SYGVKD. The CDR3 is 15 residues long. The CDR3 protein is CAISPGTSGRNEQFF. The CDR3 nucleotides read TGTGCCATCAGTCCCGGGACTAGCGGGAGAAATGAGCAGTTCTTC.

J is TRBJ2-7 and V is TRBV6-2 or TRBV6-3, with TRBD1 identical over 9 bases. Trimming cost V 6 bases and J 6 bases; bases outside gene matches: 9. The CDR3 contains 14 residues. Germline V gene data show CDR1 as MNHEY and CDR2 as SVGEGT. This CDR3 is CASSKTGGFGEQYF. CDR3 nucleotide sequence: TGTGCCAGCAGCAAGACAGGGGGGTTCGGCGAGCAGTACTTC.

The chain recombines TRBV23-1 with TRBJ2-2; possibly TRBD2 for D (5 bases). TRBV23-1 is identified as an open reading frame with a role that is uncertain. Trimming shortened V by 9 bases and J by 8 bases, and 22 bases separated the two germline ends. CDR3 length: 15 residues. The CDR3 region is CASTPRGSQVGELFF. Here the CDR3 DNA reads TGCGCCAGTACTCCCCGCGGGTCCCAAGTAGGGGAGCTGTTTTTT.

The gene calls are TRBV9 and TRBJ2-3; 9 nucleotides line up with TRBD2. The germline V gene has CDR1 SGDLS and CDR2 YYNGEE. V trimming: 3 bases; J trimming: 7 bases; junction bases outside the gene matches: 9. This CDR3 is built from 15 residues. The CDR3 DNA reads TGTGCCAGCAGCGGCACCGGGACTAGCCAATATACGCAGTATTTT. This encodes CASSGTGTSQYTQYF.

The chain links TRBV29-1 to TRBJ2-7; D unresolved. CDR3 length: 13 amino acids. The V gene lost 3 bases and the J gene lost 3 bases, with 12 bases spanning the gap. CDR1 is SQVTM, CDR2 ANQGSEA, per germline. CDR3 protein: CSVEVGGYYEQYF. The CDR3 coding sequence is TGCAGCGTTGAGGTTGGCGGTTACTACGAGCAGTACTTC.

J is TRBJ1-1 and V is TRBV7-3; D is undetermined. The V gene's germline CDR1 is SGHTA and CDR2 FQGTGA. V was clipped by 5 bases and J by 1 base, with 8 bases between them. CDR3 length equals 13 residues. The CDR3 DNA reads as TGTGCCAGCAGCCCTAGGAGGAACACTGAAGCTTTCTTT. Its translation is CASSPRRNTEAFF.

This chain links TRBV30 with TRBJ2-1; the match to TRBD2 covers 10 bases. J was trimmed by 9 bases and V by 5 bases; bases with no gene match: 7. Germline CDR1 and CDR2: GTSNPN and SVGIG (reference sequence). CDR3 length: 13 amino acids. DNA for the CDR3: TGTGCCTGGTCAGCGGGAGGGCCAAGTGAGCAGTTCTTC. This sequence encodes CAWSAGGPSEQFF.

This chain links TRBV5-1 with TRBJ2-5; D gene unclear. The CDR3 is 12 residues long. Germline lookup yields CDR1 SGHRS and CDR2 YFSETQ. With 5 bases removed from V and 0 bases from J, the gap between germline ends came to 5 bases. The CDR3 protein is CASRFNQETQYF. DNA of the CDR3: TGCGCCAGCAGATTTAACCAAGAGACCCAGTACTTC.

The DNA for the CDR3 is TGTGCCAGCAGCCAAGGTAGTGAGCAGTTCTTC. Residues: CASSQGSEQFF. The genes are TRBV3-1 (or the pseudogene TRBV3-2) and TRBJ2-1; D unclear. Trimming stripped 1 base from V and 9 bases from J, with 4 bases between. The CDR3 is 11 residues long. Looked up from germline, CDR1 is LGHDT and CDR2 is YNNKEL (reference sequence).

The chain recombines TRBV3-1 (or the pseudogene TRBV3-2) with TRBJ1-4; D remains unclear. The CDR3 totals 13 residues. V was shortened by 4 bases and J by 8 bases, with 11 bases between the two germline ends. Germline V gives CDR1 LGHDT, CDR2 YNNKEL (reference sequence). The CDR3: CASSPSITEKLFF. The CDR3 DNA is TGTGCCAGCAGCCCGAGTATTACCGAAAAACTGTTTTTT.

The rearrangement links TRBV19 to TRBJ2-7; 11 positions match TRBD2. V lost 5 bases and J lost 6; bases outside the gene matches: 6. CDR1 is LNHDA, CDR2 SQIVND, per germline (reference sequence). CDR3 length: 14 residues. CDR3 amino acids: CASSPSSGRSEQYF. CDR3 nucleotides: TGTGCCAGTAGTCCTTCTAGCGGGAGGAGCGAGCAGTACTTC.

The chain combines TRBV7-2 with TRBJ1-2; the match to TRBD1 covers 10 bases. Germline CDR1 is SGHTA and CDR2 is FQGNSA. V dropped 2 bases and J dropped 11; count of bases not matched to a gene: 8. CDR3 length: 14 amino acids. CDR3 region: CASSLIPGQGVYTF. In DNA, the CDR3 is TGTGCCAGCAGCTTAATCCCCGGACAGGGGGTTTACACCTTC. Using reference TRBV7-2 and TRBJ1-2 for the parts outside the CDR3, the full variable domain is GAGVSQSPSNKVTEKGKDVELRCDPISGHTALYWYRQSLGQGLEFLIYFQGNSAPDKSGLPSDRFSAERTGGSVSTLTIQRTQQEDSAVYLCASSLIPGQGVYTFGSGTRLTVV.

The CDR3 reads CASSGQTYEQYF. CDR3 DNA sequence: TGCGCCAGCAGCGGACAGACCTACGAGCAGTACTTC. V gene TRBV5-1 combines with J gene TRBJ2-7, with a possible D match to TRBD1 (6 bases). V was cut by 4 bases and J by 2 bases, with 7 bases left in between. The V gene's germline CDR1 is SGHRS and CDR2 YFSETQ. The CDR3 is 12 amino acids.

The rearrangement joins TRBV29-1 to TRBJ1-6; 8 nucleotides line up with TRBD1. This CDR3 is built from 15 residues. J lost 2 bases, V lost 8 bases, and 8 bases had no gene match. Germline CDR1 and CDR2: SQVTM and ANQGSEA. The CDR3 loop is CSPQDRVPYNSPLHF. In DNA form, the CDR3 reads TGCAGCCCCCAGGACAGGGTCCCCTATAATTCACCCCTCCACTTT.

The chain recombines TRBV7-9 with TRBJ1-4; D gene ambiguous. This CDR3 spans 14 amino acids. Looked up from germline, CDR1 is SEHNR and CDR2 is FQNEAQ (reference sequence). Trimming took off 1 base at V and 5 bases at J, with 8 bases between the two ends. In nucleotides, the CDR3 is TGTGCCAGCAGCTTAGGGCAGTCCAATGAAAAACTGTTTTTT. It codes for CASSLGQSNEKLFF.

This chain links TRBV6-5 with TRBJ2-7; 10 nucleotides align to TRBD2. With V trimmed by 0 bases and J by 7 bases, 6 bases remained unmatched. The CDR3 has 15 residues. Germline V gene lookup returns CDR1 MNHEY and CDR2 SVGAGI. CDR3 amino acids: CASSYSLAGVGEQYF. In DNA form, the CDR3 reads TGTGCCAGCAGTTACTCGCTAGCGGGAGTAGGGGAGCAGTACTTC.

The chain is built from TRBV6-5 and TRBJ2-2, with 9 bases matching TRBD1. V trimming: 5 bases; J trimming: 5 bases; junction bases outside the gene matches: 3. Germline-derived CDR1 and CDR2 are MNHEY and SVGAGI. CDR3 length: 14 amino acids. CDR3 residues: CASSRDRVTGELFF. The CDR3 bases are TGTGCCAGCAGTAGGGACAGGGTTACCGGGGAGCTGTTTTTT.

The chain couples TRBV3-1 (or the pseudogene TRBV3-2) to TRBJ2-5; TRBD2 agrees at 9 bases. Per germline, CDR1 LGHDT and CDR2 YNNKEL (reference sequence). This CDR3 is 16 amino acids long. V trimming: 1 base; J trimming: 1 base; junction bases outside the gene matches: 4. CDR3 DNA: TGTGCCAGCAGCCAAGGGTCTAGCGGGACCCAAGAGACCCAGTACTTC. It yields the protein CASSQGSSGTQETQYF.

This chain links TRBV18 with TRBJ1-2, with TRBD1 identical over 7 bases. The V and J ends lost 3 bases and 3 bases, in that order; junction bases with no gene match: 1. The CDR3 is 13 residues long. Germline V gives CDR1 KGHSH, CDR2 LQKENI. CDR3 sequence reads: CASSPQGDYGYTF. DNA of the CDR3: TGTGCCAGCTCACCTCAGGGGGACTATGGCTACACCTTC.

This chain connects TRBV28 to TRBJ1-4; no reliable D call. Germline V lookup: CDR1 MDHEN, CDR2 SYDVKM. The CDR3 totals 15 residues. Trimming cost V 5 bases and J 1 base, with 11 bases left between them. CDR3 amino acids: CASSIMRVTNEKLFF. As DNA, the CDR3 is TGTGCCAGCAGTATCATGAGGGTAACTAATGAAAAACTGTTTTTT. The full variable domain, with the rest looked up from reference TRBV28 and TRBJ1-4, is DVKVTQSSRYLVKRTGEKVFLECVQDMDHENMFWYRQDPGLGLRLIYFSYDVKMKEKGDIPEGYSVSREKKERFSLILESASTNQTSMYLCASSIMRVTNEKLFFGSGTQLSVL.

The J gene is TRBJ2-5, the V gene TRBV11-1; possibly TRBD2 for D (5 bases). This CDR3 region has 12 residues. V lost 5 bases, J lost 4 bases, and 8 bases lay in between. From germline, CDR1 is SGHAT and CDR2 FQDESV (reference sequence). CDR3 amino acids: CASSAAGETQYF. The CDR3 bases are TGTGCCAGCAGCGCTGCGGGAGAGACCCAGTACTTC.

The rearrangement uses TRBV28 and TRBJ2-1; the match to TRBD2 covers 10 bases. V lost 2 bases, J lost 9 bases, and 7 bases stayed unmatched. The CDR3 runs to 15 residues. Germline CDR1 and CDR2: MDHEN and SYDVKM. CDR3 region: CASSLTSGRVGEQFF. The CDR3 bases are TGTGCCAGCAGTTTAACGAGCGGGAGGGTTGGTGAGCAGTTCTTC.

CDR3 region: CASSPPYAGAESTDTQYF. In DNA form, the CDR3 reads TGTGCCAGCAGCCCACCCTACGCGGGAGCGGAAAGCACAGATACGCAGTATTTT. The V and J genes are TRBV11-3 and TRBJ2-3, with TRBD2 matching over 7 bases. Per the germline V gene, CDR1 is SGHNT and CDR2 is YENEEA. The CDR3 runs 18 residues. Trimming removed 5 bases from V and 0 bases from J; junction bases left unmatched: 14.

The chain employs TRBV19 and TRBJ2-5, with 16 nucleotides matching TRBD2. Germline assignment: CDR1 LNHDA and CDR2 SQIVND (reference sequence). CDR3 size: 17 residues. V lost 5 bases, J lost 5 bases, and 8 bases stayed unmatched. The CDR3 DNA reads as TGTGCCAGTAGTGAGGGACTAGCGGGAGGGCCGGGGGAGACCCAGTACTTC. Residues: CASSEGLAGGPGETQYF.

The chain joins TRBV4-2 to TRBJ2-1; TRBD2 aligns across 8 bases. Germline loops: CDR1 LGHNA, CDR2 YNFKEQ. CDR3 length: 17 amino acids. The J segment lost 5 bases and the V segment lost 1 base, leaving 10 bases of the junction unmatched. CDR3 nucleotide sequence: TGTGCCAGCAGCCAAGTAACGTCCGGGAGGGGGAACAATGAGCAGTTCTTC. Residues: CASSQVTSGRGNNEQFF.

The chain has TRBV18 and TRBJ1-5, with 8 bases identical to TRBD1. After removal of 4 bases from V and 7 bases from J, the junction contained 3 bases not matched to a gene. CDR1 is KGHSH and CDR2 is LQKENI in the germline V gene. The CDR3 totals 13 residues. CDR3 sequence (DNA): TGTGCCAGCTCACTGGACAGGGACCAGCCCCAGCATTTT. As protein: CASSLDRDQPQHF. Together with reference TRBV18 and TRBJ1-5, the CDR3 gives the full variable domain: NAGVMQNPRHLVRRRGQEARLRCSPMKGHSHVYWYRQLPEEGLKFMVYLQKENIIDESGMPKERFSAEFPKEGPSILRIQQVVRGDSAAYFCASSLDRDQPQHFGDGTRLSIL.

This chain joins TRBV5-1 and TRBJ2-2, with 7 bases that match TRBD1. V shed 4 bases, J shed 0 bases, and the junction held 6 bases outside the gene matches. Germline CDR1 reads SGHRS; CDR2 reads YFSETQ. The CDR3 extends over 16 amino acids. The CDR3 loop is CASSLRTGTNTGELFF. The CDR3 nucleotides are TGCGCCAGCAGCCTACGGACAGGAACGAACACCGGGGAGCTGTTTTTT.

J is TRBJ1-1 and V is TRBV19; 9 bases map to TRBD1. This CDR3 has 14 amino acids. V gave up 5 bases and J gave up 5 bases; unmatched junction bases: 6. Germline CDR1 LNHDA, CDR2 SQIVND (reference sequence). In DNA, the CDR3 is TGTGCCAGTAGTCCTGGGACAGGGTCGACTGAAGCTTTCTTT. It specifies CASSPGTGSTEAFF.

The J gene is TRBJ1-6, the V gene TRBV7-9, with a possible D match to TRBD1 (5 bases). The ends were cut back, 5 bases at V and 6 bases at J, with 11 bases in the middle. The CDR3 runs 14 residues. CDR1 and CDR2 (germline): SEHNR, FQNEAQ (reference sequence). For the CDR3, the DNA is TGTGCCAGCAGCACCGACAGCCGTAATTCACCCCTCCACTTT. Encoded protein: CASSTDSRNSPLHF. The complete variable domain, with remaining parts taken from reference TRBV7-9 and TRBJ1-6, reads DTGVSQNPRHKITKRGQNVTFRCDPISEHNRLYWYRQTLGQGPEFLTYFQNEAQLEKSRLLSDRFSAERPKGSFSTLEIQRTEQGDSAMYLCASSTDSRNSPLHFGNGTRLTVT.

This sequence joins TRBV11-2 and TRBJ2-1, with 9 bases identical to TRBD2. CDR3 length equals 19 residues. In germline, CDR1 is SGHAT, CDR2 FQNNGV. The V segment lost 1 base and the J segment 12 bases; nucleotides outside the gene matches: 22. This CDR3 reads CASSLGDWGRRGRAQRQFF. CDR3 in DNA: TGTGCCAGCAGCTTAGGAGATTGGGGTCGGCGCGGGAGGGCCCAGAGGCAGTTCTTC.